This TCR beta chain was sequenced in a study of T-cell reconstitution after alpha-beta-depleted transplantation in children listed by TCRdb under 2016. General notes on the study: Using TCR repertoire profiling, the study followed T-cell immune reconstitution in a quantitative way in children after TCRalphabeta/CD19-depleted allogeneic hematopoietic cell transplantation. What the study reported, not specific to this receptor: The high TCRbeta diversity at day 60 in some patients was ascribed to recipient T cells and intrathymic progenitors that had survived conditioning. Hyperexpanded clone frequencies declined over subsequent months; after one year, T-cell counts and TCRbeta diversity were mostly attributed to newly produced T cells. Apparently early alphabetaT-cell count recovery about two months after transplant reportedly relied on only several hundred rapidly expanded clones derived from non-depleted graft cells.

Reading from cysteine to phenylalanine, the CDR3 counts 16 amino acids. Only the CDR3 part of the read is kept: 48 bases, read in frame from the first base. Trimming accounts for 4 bases at V and 4 bases at J, while the number of junction bases matched to no gene is 6. Sequences MDHEN (CDR1) and SYDVKM (CDR2) are obtained from the germline V gene. This specimen's treatment or condition label, interpreted: allogeneic hematopoietic cell transplantation with graft depleted of TCRalphabeta T cells and CD19 B cells. The children who served as transplant recipients had been given grafts of TCRalphabeta/CD19-depleted allogeneic hematopoietic cells. Worth noting for this clonotype: It lacks a known antigen. It has no much larger one-base neighbor in the sample; base qualities were not kept.

The receptor library was made with PCR. Sequencing was carried out with an Illumina HiSeq 2500. Molecular barcoding was employed in the preparation of TCR libraries, with unique molecular identifiers being used to normalize TCRbeta repertoire quantification. TCRdb reran the public reads through fastp at Q25 and MiXCR, keeping productive beta chains. One record per CDR3 amino acid sequence lists the most common genes and DNA. This sample is represented by approximately 800,000 distinct CDR3 sequences; under 20% of them were singletons. About 5% of the sample rests with the top ten. Specimen: PBMCs, mostly from graft donor cells, collected 360 days after TCRalphabeta/CD19-depleted stem cell transplant. This TCR derives from a male patient younger than 18 who had a stem cell transplant for acute lymphoblastic leukemia, so the T cells may come from the graft donor. The chain uses TRBV28 and TRBJ2-2, with TRBD2 matching 10 junction bases. The nucleotides read TGTGCCAGCAGTTCACCCGGACTAGCGGTCACCGGGGAGCTGTTTTTT. Translated, this is CASSSPGLAVTGELFF.